This T cell receptor beta chain was documented in a study of shared clonotypes between healthy human individuals. Study-wide points: Lower generation probabilities were found for non-shared clonotypes than for those shared by all four donors.

Measured with immunoSEQ multiplex PCR; TCRdb has only the in-frame clones, and not every one. This repertoire shows approximately 95,000 clones, roughly two thirds found once; its top ten account for about 45%. This clone has more than one count but fewer than ten. Antigen specificity is unknown. This receptor was taken from a man younger than 40 in good health. The source material was memory CD8+ T cells sorted from blood. Subset indicated: CD45RO+ cells pooled with CCR7-negative TemRA cells.

The CDR3, as DNA: TGTGCCAGCAGCCAAGATTTAGGACACTACACCGGGGAGCTGTTTTTT. This gives the protein CASSQDLGHYTGELFF. This chain links TRBV14 with TRBJ2-2; a possible D gene is TRBD1 (5 bases). The CDR3 spans 16 residues. Germline V lookup: CDR1 SGHDN, CDR2 FVKESK. Between the trimmed V and J ends, which lost 0 bases and 3 bases, there was a span of 11 bases.